This T cell receptor beta chain was retrieved from a study of cytomegalovirus exposure and HLA in healthy donors. As for the study in general: The 90 to 150 validation repertoires and the approximately 690 first-cohort repertoires shared a platform, a later analysis reported.

The germline gives CDR1 PRHDT, CDR2 FYEKMQ (reference sequence). The CDR3 length is 11 residues. Deletions cut 2 bases from V and 7 bases from J, with 3 bases between. Measured with immunoSEQ multiplex PCR; TCRdb has only the in-frame clones, and not every one. In the table there are 100,000 to 150,000 clones, around 90% of which are singletons. The 120-subject validation cohort, separate from the approximately 640-subject first cohort, included the donors. Notes on this clone: The antigen remains unidentified.

Study results and limitations: Both high specificity and high sensitivity reportedly marked the classifier's diagnosis of cytomegalovirus status. Three CMV-associated chains proved CMV antigen-specific in vitro.

The gene calls are TRBV13 and TRBJ2-1; D remains unclear. The clonotype originates from a woman aged 18-29 years in good health and CMV-seronegative. The specimen sequenced was PBMCs. The CDR3 sequence is CASSLRNEQFF. The DNA of the CDR3 is TGTGCCAGCAGCTTACGGAATGAGCAGTTCTTC.